These T cell receptor beta chains were read from a single sample in a study of blood T cell repertoires in COVID-19. The method was immunoSEQ multiplex PCR; TCRdb's version includes in-frame clones alone and lacks a portion of them. The table lists a few hundred thousand clones, approximately 90% of them singletons. The sequenced sample consisted of peripheral blood. The origin of the receptors is a man aged 18 to 35 with active or convalescent COVID-19. Each CDR3 is given with its conserved first and last residue. D genes are given only for firm matches. Size is omitted from some rows. Given values are once, few, many or a class for expanded clones.

length	D	V	size	J	CDR3	DNA
14	-	TRBV7-5	once	TRBJ2-7	CARSSRRTSYEQYF	TGTGCCAGAAGCTCCCGACGGACTTCCTACGAGCAGTACTTC
11	-	TRBV12-3/TRBV12-4	-	TRBJ1-1	CASSQGVEAFF	TGTGCCAGCAGTCAAGGGGTTGAAGCTTTCTTT
15	-	TRBV11-2	-	TRBJ2-1	CASSAGLAYYNEQFF	TGTGCCAGCAGCGCCGGATTAGCCTACTACAATGAGCAGTTCTTC
16	-	TRBV5-1	-	TRBJ1-3	CASSTGGQRYGNTIYF	TGCGCCAGCAGCACCGGCGGGCAGAGGTACGGAAACACCATATATTTT
16	TRBD1	TRBV6-5	-	TRBJ1-6	CASSSTGEVANSPLHF	TGTGCCAGCAGTTCGACAGGGGAGGTAGCTAATTCACCCCTCCACTTT
14	-	TRBV7-2	few	TRBJ1-2	CASSLAGQGYGYTF	TGTGCCAGCAGCTTAGCTGGGCAGGGCTATGGCTACACCTTC
16	TRBD1	TRBV19	-	TRBJ2-7	CASRDRAQGLIYEQYF	TGTGCCAGTAGGGACAGGGCACAGGGGCTCATCTACGAGCAGTACTTC
15	-	TRBV24-1	-	TRBJ1-1	CATSDSTGAVAEAFF	TGTGCCACCAGTGACTCGACAGGAGCCGTCGCTGAAGCTTTCTTT
15	-	TRBV5-4	-	TRBJ2-3	CASSLGAVFTDTQYF	TGTGCCAGCAGCTTGGGGGCAGTCTTCACAGATACGCAGTATTTT
14	-	TRBV6-2/TRBV6-3	-	TRBJ2-7	CASSPVTLSYEQYF	TGTGCCAGCAGTCCCGTAACCCTAAGTTACGAGCAGTACTTC
15	TRBD1	TRBV27	-	TRBJ2-7	CASSFGQGKVDEQYF	TGTGCCAGCAGTTTTGGACAGGGGAAGGTCGACGAGCAGTACTTC
14	-	TRBV5-5	-	TRBJ1-2	CASSLGGINYGYTF	TGTGCCAGCAGCTTGGGAGGGATTAACTATGGCTACACCTTC
16	TRBD2	TRBV4-1	-	TRBJ2-7	CASSLGVRGGRDEQYF	TGCGCCAGCAGCCTGGGGGTCCGGGGGGGCCGCGACGAGCAGTACTTC
14	TRBD2	TRBV7-6	-	TRBJ2-5	CASSLNRDYETQYF	TGTGCCAGCAGCTTAAACCGGGACTACGAGACCCAGTACTTC
14	TRBD2	TRBV5-1	-	TRBJ2-3	CASGSGTPSDTQYF	TGCGCCAGCGGGAGCGGGACCCCCTCGGATACGCAGTATTTT
15	-	TRBV10-3	-	TRBJ1-4	CAIRRGQATNEKLFF	TGTGCCATCAGACGGGGACAAGCAACTAATGAAAAACTGTTTTTT
16	TRBD1	TRBV27	-	TRBJ1-3	CASSPEWDRGRNTIYF	TGTGCCAGCAGTCCCGAGTGGGACAGGGGTCGGAACACCATATATTTT
13	TRBD2	TRBV6-4	once	TRBJ2-1	CASSDGGGRASFF	TGTGCCAGCAGTGATGGGGGCGGGAGGGCCTCGTTCTTC
11	TRBD1	TRBV6-2/TRBV6-3	-	TRBJ1-1	CASSMGQEAFF	TGTGCCAGCAGTATGGGACAGGAAGCTTTCTTT
13	TRBD1	TRBV13	once	TRBJ2-7	CASSLAQGTEQYF	TGTGCCAGCAGCTTAGCACAGGGGACCGAGCAGTACTTC
15	-	TRBV7-9	-	TRBJ1-1	CASSEQVRGNTEAFF	TGTGCCAGCAGCGAACAGGTCAGGGGGAACACTGAAGCTTTCTTT
13	-	TRBV12-5	-	TRBJ1-1	CASGLYLSTEAFF	TGTGCTAGTGGTTTGTATCTGTCCACTGAAGCTTTCTTT
15	TRBD2	TRBV2	-	TRBJ2-1	CASSDFGGAYNEQFF	TGTGCCAGCAGTGATTTCGGGGGGGCCTACAATGAGCAGTTCTTC
15	-	TRBV5-1	-	TRBJ1-5	CASSLSGNSNQPQHF	TGCGCCAGCAGCTTGTCCGGGAACAGCAATCAGCCCCAGCATTTT
15	TRBD1	TRBV9	-	TRBJ1-1	CASSVASGTAYEAFF	TGTGCCAGCAGCGTAGCTTCAGGGACAGCTTATGAAGCTTTCTTT
13	TRBD1	TRBV3-1/TRBV3-2	-	TRBJ2-7	CASSYGTAYEQYF	TGTGCCAGCAGCTACGGGACAGCCTACGAGCAGTACTTC
20	TRBD1	TRBV4-1	-	TRBJ1-5	CASSQDYPGQGLISNQPQHF	TGCGCCAGCAGCCAAGATTATCCAGGACAGGGATTGATTAGCAATCAGCCCCAGCATTTT
15	-	TRBV6-5	-	TRBJ1-6	CATSRDTDYNSPLHF	TGTGCCACGAGCCGGGACACGGACTATAATTCACCCCTCCACTTT
17	-	TRBV7-3	-	TRBJ2-6	CASSQSGLYSGANVLTF	TGTGCCAGCAGCCAATCGGGACTGTACTCTGGGGCCAACGTCCTGACTTTC
16	TRBD2	TRBV9	-	TRBJ2-3	CASSVVGRAFTDTQYF	TGTGCCAGCAGCGTAGTCGGGAGGGCCTTTACAGATACGCAGTATTTT
15	TRBD1	TRBV5-6	-	TRBJ1-1	CASSLGLNRGYEAFF	TGTGCCAGCAGCTTAGGGCTTAACAGGGGATATGAAGCTTTCTTT
17	-	TRBV27	-	TRBJ2-2	CASSPRRGYANTGELFF	TGTGCCAGCAGCCCTAGAAGAGGATACGCGAACACCGGGGAGCTGTTTTTT
16	TRBD2	TRBV7-3	-	TRBJ2-1	CASSSPSGHSIWMVFF	TGTGCCAGCAGCTCTCCTAGCGGACACTCGATTTGGATGGTGTTCTTC
13	TRBD2	TRBV11-2	once	TRBJ2-7	CASTGLVGHEQYF	TGTGCCAGCACCGGACTAGTGGGCCACGAGCAGTACTTC